The present entry profiles one T cell receptor beta chain with its context. This specimen comes from a study of blood T cell repertoires in COVID-19. As originally analysed: Reference gene primer amplification in the assay estimated nucleated cell counts. Using immunoSEQ multiplex PCR, the repertoire was profiled, and TCRdb retains in-frame clones only, with some absent. For V, J and clone size, that table is used; D and trimming come from the DNA. The sample lists 110,000 or so clones, about 84% occurring once. V was clipped by 8 bases and J by 7 bases; unmatched bases: 9. CDR1 is MNHEY, CDR2 SVGAGI, per germline. The CDR3 extends over 13 amino acids.

The chain couples TRBV6-5 to TRBJ1-2; TRBD1 matches at 8 bases. The sample taken for sequencing was peripheral blood. The source is a man in his fifties or sixties with acute or convalescent COVID-19. In DNA form, the CDR3 reads TGTGCCAGCTACCCAGGACAGGGCCGTGGCTACACCTTC. This gives the protein CASYPGQGRGYTF.